This TCR beta chain was found in a study of type 1 regulatory T cells. Study summary: T-allo10 is an in vitro-generated, Tr1-enriched CD4 T cell product specific for alloantigen.

TCRdb called the reads again in MiXCR, with one record for every CDR3 protein. This table holds about 97,000 distinct CDR3 sequences, 31% found once. The CDR3 length is 16 residues. The ends were cut back, 2 bases at V and 5 bases at J, with 19 bases in the middle. The germline gives CDR1 SNHLY, CDR2 FYNNEI. The specimen was CD4+ T cells, either the whole sample or a sorted fraction (not recorded which). This sequence joins TRBV2 and TRBJ2-7; D ambiguous. The sequence derives from a human donor in good health. The CDR3, as DNA: TGTGCCAGCAGTGAAAAACAGTGGGCGAATCGCGACGAGCAGTACTTC. As protein: CASSEKQWANRDEQYF.